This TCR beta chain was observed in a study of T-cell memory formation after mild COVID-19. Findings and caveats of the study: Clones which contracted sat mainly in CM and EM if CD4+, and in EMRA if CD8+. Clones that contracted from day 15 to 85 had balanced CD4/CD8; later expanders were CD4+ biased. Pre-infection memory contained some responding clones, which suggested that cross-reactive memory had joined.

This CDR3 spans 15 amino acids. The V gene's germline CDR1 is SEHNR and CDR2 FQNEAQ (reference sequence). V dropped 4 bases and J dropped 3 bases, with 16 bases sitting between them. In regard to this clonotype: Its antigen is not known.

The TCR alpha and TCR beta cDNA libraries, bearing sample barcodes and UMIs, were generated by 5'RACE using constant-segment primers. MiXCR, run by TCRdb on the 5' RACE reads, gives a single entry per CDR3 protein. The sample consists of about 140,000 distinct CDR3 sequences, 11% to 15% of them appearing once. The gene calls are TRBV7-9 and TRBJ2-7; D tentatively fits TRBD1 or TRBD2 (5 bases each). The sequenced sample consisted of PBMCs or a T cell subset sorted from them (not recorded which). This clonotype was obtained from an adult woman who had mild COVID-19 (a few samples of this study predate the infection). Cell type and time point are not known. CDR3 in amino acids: CASSSTGPSYYEQYF. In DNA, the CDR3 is TGTGCCAGCAGCTCGACGGGGCCTAGCTACTACGAGCAGTACTTC.